This entry lists 18 T cell receptor beta chains sequenced from one sample in a study of shared clonotypes between healthy human individuals. Clones were sequenced by immunoSEQ multiplex PCR, and TCRdb holds only the in-frame ones, with some missing. Of hundreds of thousands of clones listed, roughly 78% were seen once; the top ten hold around 2%. The sequenced sample was memory CD4+ T cells sorted from blood. The subset was: CD45RA-negative fraction. The receptors shown here come from a woman in her thirties in good health.

This clone was recorded a few times. V is TRBV6-1 and J is TRBJ2-7; possibly TRBD2 for D (5 bases). Germline V gene sequence: CDR1 MNHNS, CDR2 SASEGT. The CDR3 spans 12 residues. V lost 6 bases and J 4 bases, leaving 10 bases between the germline ends. The CDR3 here is CASSPGIYEQYF. The CDR3 DNA sequence: TGTGCCAGCAGCCCCGGGATTTACGAGCAGTACTTC.

V and J are TRBV2 and TRBJ2-4; TRBD1 aligns across 9 bases. V dropped 2 bases and J dropped 16; count of bases not matched to a gene: 12. CDR3 size: 14 residues. CDR1 and CDR2 from the germline V gene are SNHLY and FYNNEI. The CDR3 region is CASSENPTGGTRYF. The CDR3 DNA reads as TGTGCCAGCAGTGAAAACCCGACAGGGGGAACTAGATACTTC. The full variable domain, rest sourced from reference TRBV2 and TRBJ2-4, is EPEVTQTPSHQVTQMGQEVILRCVPISNHLYFYWYRQILGQKVEFLVSFYNNEISEKSEIFDDQFSVERPDGSNFTLKIRSTKLEDSAMYFCASSENPTGGTRYFGAGTRLSVL.

This chain uses TRBV10-2 with TRBJ1-4, with D unclear. Trimming removed 1 base at V and 5 bases at J, with 8 bases between. The germline gives CDR1 WSHSY, CDR2 SAAADI. This CDR3 contains 14 residues. The CDR3 nucleotides are TGCGCCAGCAGTGAGTTCGGGATCAATGAAAAACTGTTTTTT. This translates into CASSEFGINEKLFF.

In its sample, this clone was seen a few times. The V and J genes are TRBV5-1 and TRBJ2-3; the D is unclear. V was trimmed by 3 bases and J by 5 bases, leaving 4 bases between them. This CDR3 contains 11 residues. Germline V CDR1 and CDR2: SGHRS, YFSETQ. The CDR3 loop is CASSSQDTQYF. The CDR3 nucleotides are TGCGCCAGCAGCTCCCAAGATACGCAGTATTTT.

The V and J genes are TRBV7-6 and TRBJ2-3; TRBD2 aligns across 10 bases. Germline V gives CDR1 SGHVS, CDR2 FNYEAQ. V lost 5 bases, J lost 0 bases, and 5 bases stayed unmatched. The length of the CDR3 is 16 residues. This CDR3 is CASSPATSGSTDTQYF. The CDR3 coding sequence is TGTGCCAGCAGCCCCGCGACTAGCGGGAGCACAGATACGCAGTATTTT.

The chain recombines TRBV29-1 with TRBJ2-5; tentative D call: TRBD1 (5 bases). Germline V gives CDR1 SQVTM, CDR2 ANQGSEA. Trimming pared 7 bases from V and 1 base from J, leaving 10 bases between. The CDR3 totals 12 residues. The CDR3 region is CSGTTAQETQYF. CDR3 DNA: TGCAGCGGCACGACAGCCCAAGAGACCCAGTACTTC.

CDR3 in DNA: TGTGCCAGCAGCGTACTAGCGGGATGGGGCGAGCAGTACTTC. Translating gives CASSVLAGWGEQYF. J is TRBJ2-7 and V is TRBV2, with 10 nucleotides matching TRBD2. V lost 6 bases and J lost 6; bases outside the gene matches: 8. The germline CDR1 and CDR2 sequences are SNHLY and FYNNEI. The CDR3 covers 14 residues.

The CDR3 reads CASSGLADRIQYF. DNA for the CDR3: TGTGCCAGCTCGGGCCTAGCTGACAGGATTCAGTACTTC. V gene TRBV18 combines with J gene TRBJ2-4; D might be TRBD1 (6 bases). Germline V gene data show CDR1 as KGHSH and CDR2 as LQKENI. V lost 6 bases and J 10 bases, leaving 16 bases between the germline ends. This CDR3 region has 13 residues.

Concerning this clone: Other nucleotide sequences in the sample specify the same CDR3. The DNA for the CDR3 is TGTGCCAGCTCACCTCAACCTGAAAAACTGTTTTTT. As protein: CASSPQPEKLFF. The chain employs TRBV18 and TRBJ1-4; D not certain. Trimming pared 3 bases from V and 7 bases from J, leaving 6 bases between. This CDR3 has 12 amino acids. The germline gives CDR1 KGHSH, CDR2 LQKENI.

The sample holds one count of this clone. The chain uses TRBV14 and TRBJ2-5; weak D call: TRBD2 (6 bases). Trimming shortened V by 0 bases and J by 11 bases, and 16 bases separated the two germline ends. The CDR3 has 14 amino acids. CDR1 SGHDN and CDR2 FVKESK come from the germline V gene. Here the CDR3 reads CASSQDLGGVEQYF. The DNA of the CDR3 is TGTGCCAGCAGCCAAGATCTAGGCGGGGTTGAGCAGTACTTC. The complete variable domain, with remaining parts taken from reference TRBV14 and TRBJ2-5, reads EAGVTQFPSHSVIEKGQTVTLRCDPISGHDNLYWYRRVMGKEIKFLLHFVKESKQDESGMPNNRFLAERTGGTYSTLKVQPAELEDSGVYFCASSQDLGGVEQYFGPGTRLLVL.

This clone was seen at least ten times. The chain combines TRBV6-1 with TRBJ2-7; 14 positions match TRBD2. CDR1 MNHNS and CDR2 SASEGT come from the germline V gene. The CDR3 runs 17 residues. Germline trimming cut 4 bases from V and 3 bases from J; bases unmatched to any gene: 8. The CDR3 DNA follows: TGTGCCAGCAGTGCGCCGCCCGGGACTAGCGGGAGCTACGAGCAGTACTTC. Amino acid sequence: CASSAPPGTSGSYEQYF.

The V and J genes are TRBV6-5 and TRBJ2-5, with D maybe TRBD2 (7 bases). Trimming took off 0 bases at V and 1 base at J, with 12 bases between the two ends. CDR1 and CDR2 from the germline V gene are MNHEY and SVGAGI. The CDR3 is made up of 16 amino acids. The CDR3 sequence is CASSYSFAGAQETQYF. The CDR3 DNA follows: TGTGCCAGCAGTTACTCTTTCGCGGGGGCCCAAGAGACCCAGTACTTC.

This clone was detected only once. The rearrangement links TRBV11-3 to TRBJ1-1; 7 bases line up with TRBD1. Unmatched junction bases numbered 4, after V lost 1 base and J lost 8 bases. The CDR3 is made up of 13 amino acids. Germline V CDR1 and CDR2: SGHNT, YENEEA. CDR3 DNA: TGTGCCAGCAGCTTAGCCCAGGACAGGGAAGCTTTCTTT. Its translation is CASSLAQDREAFF.

The chain recombines TRBV19 with TRBJ1-1, with 7 positions matching TRBD1. Trimming took 7 bases from V and 8 from J; bases not matched to a gene: 10. Germline loops: CDR1 LNHDA, CDR2 SQIVND (reference sequence). This CDR3 spans 13 amino acids. In DNA, the CDR3 is TGTGCCAGTAACCGGGACAGCAACCTGGAAGCTTTCTTT. Its protein is CASNRDSNLEAFF.

V is TRBV5-8 and J is TRBJ1-1; D possibly corresponds to TRBD1 (6 bases). CDR3 size: 16 residues. Germline CDR1 SGHTS, CDR2 YDEGEE. V lost 2 bases, J lost 5 bases, and 19 bases lay in between. CDR3 region: CASSLGQKLKGTEAFF. DNA for the CDR3: TGTGCCAGCAGCTTAGGACAGAAACTAAAAGGGACTGAAGCTTTCTTT.

The chain links TRBV18 to TRBJ1-4, with D uncertain. Germline V gene sequence: CDR1 KGHSH, CDR2 LQKENI. This CDR3 spans 13 amino acids. Trimming cost V 3 bases and J 8 bases, with 10 bases left between them. Here the CDR3 reads CASSPIREEKLFF. In DNA form, the CDR3 reads TGTGCCAGCTCACCTATCCGAGAGGAAAAACTGTTTTTT.

The chain employs TRBV5-4 and TRBJ1-2, with D possibly matching TRBD1 (6 bases). The V gene's germline CDR1 is SGHNT and CDR2 YYREEE (reference sequence). The V end was cut by 5 bases, the J end by 4 bases, with 12 bases between. The CDR3 runs 13 residues. DNA of the CDR3: TGTGCCAGCAGTACGGGGACACCCTATGGCTACACCTTC. This sequence encodes CASSTGTPYGYTF. The full variable domain, with the rest looked up from reference TRBV5-4 and TRBJ1-2, is ETGVTQSPTHLIKTRGQQVTLRCSSQSGHNTVSWYQQALGQGPQFIFQYYREEENGRGNFPPRFSGLQFPNYSSELNVNALELDDSALYLCASSTGTPYGYTFGSGTRLTVV.

The V call is TRBV5-1, the J call TRBJ2-7, with D possibly TRBD1 on 6 matching bases. The CDR3 length is 13 residues. Germline assignment: CDR1 SGHRS and CDR2 YFSETQ. V lost 4 bases to trimming and J lost 3 bases, with 11 bases between them. CDR3 amino acids: CASSPQGNYEQYF. The CDR3 DNA is TGCGCCAGCAGCCCGCAGGGGAACTACGAGCAGTACTTC.